These 3 T cell receptor beta chains originate from one sample sequenced in a study of CD8 T cells in Susac syndrome. An amount of RNA that ranged from 0.5 to 1 ug was reverse transcribed with random hexamers. TCRdb processed the immunoSEQ multiplex PCR reads anew with MiXCR; each CDR3 protein has one entry. The sample holds fewer than 60,000 distinct CDR3 sequences, about 95% seen once. The sequenced material came from CD8+ T cells from PBMCs. All receptors come from a human donor with Susac syndrome.

This rearrangement joins TRBV25-1 to TRBJ1-1; D is possibly TRBD1 (5 bases). The CDR3 covers 14 residues. Germline lookup yields CDR1 MGHDK and CDR2 SYGVNS. V was shortened by 4 bases and J by 4 bases, with 13 bases between the two germline ends. CDR3: CASSVGALRTEAFF. The DNA for the CDR3 is TGTGCCAGCAGTGTAGGGGCATTGCGCACTGAAGCTTTCTTT.

This chain links TRBV20-1 with TRBJ2-7; 8 nucleotides line up with TRBD2. V lost 6 bases, J lost 0 bases, and 10 bases stayed unmatched. The CDR3 is 15 residues long. Germline CDR1 and CDR2: DFQATT and SNEGSKA (reference sequence). The CDR3 protein is CSARAGGGSSYEQYF. The CDR3 nucleotides are TGCAGTGCAAGGGCCGGGGGGGGCAGCTCCTACGAGCAGTACTTC.

The chain has TRBV13 and TRBJ2-3, with D perhaps TRBD1 (6 bases). This CDR3 region has 15 residues. Germline CDR1 is PRHDT and CDR2 is FYEKMQ (reference sequence). V dropped 4 bases and J dropped 2 bases, with 13 bases sitting between them. Written as DNA, the CDR3 is TGTGCCAGCAGCTACCGGACAGAAATCACAGATACGCAGTATTTT. Translation: CASSYRTEITDTQYF. Variable domain in full (rest from reference TRBV13 and TRBJ2-3): AAGVIQSPRHLIKEKRETATLKCYPIPRHDTVYWYQQGPGQDPQFLISFYEKMQSDKGSIPDRFSAQQFSDYHSELNMSSLELGDSALYFCASSYRTEITDTQYFGPGTRLTVL.